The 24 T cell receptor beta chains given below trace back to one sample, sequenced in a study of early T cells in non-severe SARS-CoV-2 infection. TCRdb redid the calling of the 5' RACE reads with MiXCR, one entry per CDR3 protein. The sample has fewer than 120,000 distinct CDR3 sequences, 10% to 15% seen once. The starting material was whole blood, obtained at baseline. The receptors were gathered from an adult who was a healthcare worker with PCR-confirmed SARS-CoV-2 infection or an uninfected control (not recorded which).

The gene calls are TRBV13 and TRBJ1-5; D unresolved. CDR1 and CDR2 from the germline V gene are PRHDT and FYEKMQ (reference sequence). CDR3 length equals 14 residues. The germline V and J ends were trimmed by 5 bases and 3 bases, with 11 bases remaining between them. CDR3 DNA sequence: TGTGCCAGCAGCGCAGGTCAGCCCAATCAGCCCCAGCATTTT. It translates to CASSAGQPNQPQHF.

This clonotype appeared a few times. CDR3 amino acids: CASSVATVRTSGASTDTQYF. The CDR3 nucleotides are TGTGCCAGCAGCGTAGCTACGGTGAGGACTAGCGGTGCTAGCACAGATACGCAGTATTTT. The genes are TRBV9 and TRBJ2-3; 10 nucleotides agree with TRBD2. CDR1 and CDR2 from the germline V gene are SGDLS and YYNGEE. The J segment lost 0 bases and the V segment lost 0 bases, leaving 13 bases of the junction unmatched. This CDR3 has 20 amino acids.

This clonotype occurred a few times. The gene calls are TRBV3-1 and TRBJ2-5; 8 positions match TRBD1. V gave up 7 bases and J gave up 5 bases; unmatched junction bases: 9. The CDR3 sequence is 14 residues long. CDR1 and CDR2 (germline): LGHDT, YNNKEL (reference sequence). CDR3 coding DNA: TGTGCCAGCACCAGGACAGGGTCACGGGAGACCCAGTACTTC. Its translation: CASTRTGSRETQYF.

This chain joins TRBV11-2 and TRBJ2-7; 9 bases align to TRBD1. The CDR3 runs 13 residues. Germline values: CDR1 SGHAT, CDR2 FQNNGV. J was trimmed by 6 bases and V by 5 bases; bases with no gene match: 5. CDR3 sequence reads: CASSPDRGAEQYF. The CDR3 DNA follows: TGTGCCAGCAGCCCGGACAGGGGAGCCGAGCAGTACTTC.

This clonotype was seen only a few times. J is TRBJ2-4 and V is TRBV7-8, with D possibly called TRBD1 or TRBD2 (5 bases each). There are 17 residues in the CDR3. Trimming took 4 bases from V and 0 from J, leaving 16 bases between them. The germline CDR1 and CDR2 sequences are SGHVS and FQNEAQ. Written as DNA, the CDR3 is TGTGCCAGCAGCTCGGTGACAGCGAGGGAAGCCAAAAACATTCAGTACTTC. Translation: CASSSVTAREAKNIQYF.

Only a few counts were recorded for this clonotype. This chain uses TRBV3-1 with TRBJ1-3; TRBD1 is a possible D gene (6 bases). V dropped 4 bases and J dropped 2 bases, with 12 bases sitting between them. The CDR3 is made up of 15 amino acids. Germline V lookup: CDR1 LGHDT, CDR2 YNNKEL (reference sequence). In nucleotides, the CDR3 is TGTGCCAGCAGCCCCTCGTCAGGGGCTGGAAACACCATATATTTT. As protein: CASSPSSGAGNTIYF.

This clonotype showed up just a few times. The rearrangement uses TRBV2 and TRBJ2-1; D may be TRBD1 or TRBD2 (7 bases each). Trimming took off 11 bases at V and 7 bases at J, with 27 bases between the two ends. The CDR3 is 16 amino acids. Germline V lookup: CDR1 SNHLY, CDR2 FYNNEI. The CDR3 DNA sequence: TGTGCCGGATCCTACCATCCAGGGGGGGTAGCAAATGAGCAGTTCTTC. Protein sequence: CAGSYHPGGVANEQFF.

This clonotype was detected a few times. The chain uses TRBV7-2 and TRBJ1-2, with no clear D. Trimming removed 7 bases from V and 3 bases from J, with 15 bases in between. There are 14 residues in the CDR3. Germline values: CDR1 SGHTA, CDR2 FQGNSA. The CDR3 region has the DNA TGTGCCAGCACCCCGGTCGTAGGTGACTATGGCTACACCTTC. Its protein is CASTPVVGDYGYTF.

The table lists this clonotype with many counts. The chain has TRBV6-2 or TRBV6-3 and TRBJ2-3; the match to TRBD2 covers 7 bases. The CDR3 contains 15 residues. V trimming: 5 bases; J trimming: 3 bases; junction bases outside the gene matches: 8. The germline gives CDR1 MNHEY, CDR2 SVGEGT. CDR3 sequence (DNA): TGTGCCAGCAGTCCAGCCAGACTAGCAACAGATACGCAGTATTTT. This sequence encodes CASSPARLATDTQYF.

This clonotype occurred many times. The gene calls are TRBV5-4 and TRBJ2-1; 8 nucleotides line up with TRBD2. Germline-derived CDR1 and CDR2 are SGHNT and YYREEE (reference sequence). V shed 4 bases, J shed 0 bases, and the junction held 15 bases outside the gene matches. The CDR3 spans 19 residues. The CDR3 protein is CASSPGPTTSGFSYNEQFF. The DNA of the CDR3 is TGTGCCAGCAGCCCCGGCCCTACTACTAGCGGCTTCTCCTACAATGAGCAGTTCTTC.

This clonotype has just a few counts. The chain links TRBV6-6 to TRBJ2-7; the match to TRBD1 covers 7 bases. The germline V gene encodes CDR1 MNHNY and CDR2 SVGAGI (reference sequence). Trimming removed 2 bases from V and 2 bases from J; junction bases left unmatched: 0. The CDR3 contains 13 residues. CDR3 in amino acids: CASSYDRAYEQYF. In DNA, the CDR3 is TGTGCCAGCAGTTACGACAGGGCCTACGAGCAGTACTTC.

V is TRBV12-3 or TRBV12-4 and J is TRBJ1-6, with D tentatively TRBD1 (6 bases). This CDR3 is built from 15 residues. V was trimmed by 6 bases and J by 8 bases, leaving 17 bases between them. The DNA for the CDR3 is TGTGCCAGCAGCCTTTACAGGGTATCTCATTCACCCCTCCACTTT. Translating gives CASSLYRVSHSPLHF.

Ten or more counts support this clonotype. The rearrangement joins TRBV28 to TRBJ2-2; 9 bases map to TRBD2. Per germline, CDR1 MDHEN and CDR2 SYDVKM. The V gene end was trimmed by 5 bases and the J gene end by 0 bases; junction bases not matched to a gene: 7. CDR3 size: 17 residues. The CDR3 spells CASSAATSGANTGELFF. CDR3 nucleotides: TGTGCCAGCAGTGCCGCGACTAGCGGAGCGAACACCGGGGAGCTGTTTTTT.

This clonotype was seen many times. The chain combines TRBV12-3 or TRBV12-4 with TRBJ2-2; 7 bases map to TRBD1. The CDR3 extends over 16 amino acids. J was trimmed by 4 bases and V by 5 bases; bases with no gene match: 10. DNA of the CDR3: TGTGCCAGCAGTGATTACAGGGGAAGTAGCACCGGGGAGCTGTTTTTT. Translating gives CASSDYRGSSTGELFF.

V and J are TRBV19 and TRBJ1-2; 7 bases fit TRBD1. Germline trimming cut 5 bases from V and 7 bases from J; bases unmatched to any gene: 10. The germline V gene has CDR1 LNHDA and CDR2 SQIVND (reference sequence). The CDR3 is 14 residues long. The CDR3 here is CASSRQGNSGGYTF. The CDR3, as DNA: TGTGCCAGTAGTCGACAGGGAAATTCGGGTGGCTACACCTTC.

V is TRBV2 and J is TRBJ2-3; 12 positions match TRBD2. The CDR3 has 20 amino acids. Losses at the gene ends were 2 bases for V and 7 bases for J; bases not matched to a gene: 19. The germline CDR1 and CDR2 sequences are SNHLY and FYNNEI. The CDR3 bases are TGTGCCAGCAGTGAAATTCAACTTATACCTAGCGGGAGGGCCTCAAATACGCAGTATTTT. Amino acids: CASSEIQLIPSGRASNTQYF.

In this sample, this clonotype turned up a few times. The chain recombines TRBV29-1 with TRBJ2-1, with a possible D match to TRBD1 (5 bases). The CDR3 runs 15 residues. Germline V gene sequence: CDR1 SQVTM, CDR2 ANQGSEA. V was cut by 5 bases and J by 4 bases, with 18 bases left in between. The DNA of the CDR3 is TGCAGCGTTTTCCCAGATCAGGGAAATTACAATGAGCAGTTCTTC. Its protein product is CSVFPDQGNYNEQFF.

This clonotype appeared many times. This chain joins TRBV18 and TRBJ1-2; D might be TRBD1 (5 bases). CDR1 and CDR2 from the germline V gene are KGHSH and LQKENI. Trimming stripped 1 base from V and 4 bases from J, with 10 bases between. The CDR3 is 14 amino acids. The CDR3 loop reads CASSPRPGFYGYTF. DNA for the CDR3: TGTGCCAGCTCACCACGCCCAGGGTTCTATGGCTACACCTTC.

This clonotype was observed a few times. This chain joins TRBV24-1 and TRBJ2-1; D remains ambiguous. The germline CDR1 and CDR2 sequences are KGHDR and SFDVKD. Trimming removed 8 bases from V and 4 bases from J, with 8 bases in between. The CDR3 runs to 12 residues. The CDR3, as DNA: TGTGCCACCAAACCCCCTTACAATGAGCAGTTCTTC. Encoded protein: CATKPPYNEQFF.

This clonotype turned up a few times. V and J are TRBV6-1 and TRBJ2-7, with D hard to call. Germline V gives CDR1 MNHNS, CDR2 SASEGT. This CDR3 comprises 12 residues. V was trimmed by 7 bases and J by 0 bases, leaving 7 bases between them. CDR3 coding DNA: TGTGCCAGCACGGGTTACTCCTACGAGCAGTACTTC. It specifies CASTGYSYEQYF.

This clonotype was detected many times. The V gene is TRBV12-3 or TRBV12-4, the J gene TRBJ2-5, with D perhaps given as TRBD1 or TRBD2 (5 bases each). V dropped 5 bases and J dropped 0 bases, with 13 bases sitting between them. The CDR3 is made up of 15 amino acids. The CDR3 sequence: CASSRPGLYQETQYF. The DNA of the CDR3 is TGTGCCAGCAGTCGCCCGGGGCTGTACCAAGAGACCCAGTACTTC.

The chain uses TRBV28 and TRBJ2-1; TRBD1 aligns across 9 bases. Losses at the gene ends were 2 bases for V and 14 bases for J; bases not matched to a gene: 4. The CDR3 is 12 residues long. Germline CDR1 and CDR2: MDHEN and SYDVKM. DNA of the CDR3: TGTGCCAGCAGTTTACGACAGGGGGGGGAGTTCTTC. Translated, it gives CASSLRQGGEFF.

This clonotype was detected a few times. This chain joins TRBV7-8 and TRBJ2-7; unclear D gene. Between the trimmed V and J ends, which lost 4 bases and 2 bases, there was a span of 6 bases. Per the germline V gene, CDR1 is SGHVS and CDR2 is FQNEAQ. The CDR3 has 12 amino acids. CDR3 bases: TGTGCCAGCAGCTCCGTGCCCTACGAGCAGTACTTC. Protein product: CASSSVPYEQYF.

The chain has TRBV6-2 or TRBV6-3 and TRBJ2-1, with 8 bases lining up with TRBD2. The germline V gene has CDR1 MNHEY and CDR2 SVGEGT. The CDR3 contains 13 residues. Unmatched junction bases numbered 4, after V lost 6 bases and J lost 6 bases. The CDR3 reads CASSGLAGNEQFF. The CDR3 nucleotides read TGTGCCAGCAGCGGACTAGCCGGCAATGAGCAGTTCTTC.